This TCR beta chain came from a study of T cell repertoires in cytomegalovirus infection. Study information: Public signatures in TCR beta pointed to CMV infection and matching HLA type. Study-wide points: Dominating the ex vivo response were TCR beta clonotypes that were CMV-specific and HLA-C-restricted. Summed public TCR beta family frequency identified CMV carriers bearing the relevant HLA.

Only a few counts were recorded for this clonotype. Its specificity is unknown. Germline V gene lookup returns CDR1 MNHEY and CDR2 SVGEGT. The V and J ends lost 0 bases and 1 base respectively, with 12 bases between them. CDR3 size: 16 residues. TCRdb independently ran MiXCR on the reads; one entry per CDR3 protein. Of about 100,000 distinct CDR3 sequences detected, less than 25% appear once; the ten largest clones hold roughly two fifths. Sequencing was performed on CD8+ T cells from PBMCs. The sequence came from a human donor in good health (CMV status not recorded). Some clones in this sample may be carry-over from other donors' samples. The chain joins TRBV6-2 or TRBV6-3 to TRBJ1-1; the D gene is possibly TRBD1 (6 bases). CDR3 coding DNA: TGTGCCAGCAGTTACTCAACTACAGGGCAGAACACTGAAGCTTTCTTT. Amino acid sequence: CASSYSTTGQNTEAFF.